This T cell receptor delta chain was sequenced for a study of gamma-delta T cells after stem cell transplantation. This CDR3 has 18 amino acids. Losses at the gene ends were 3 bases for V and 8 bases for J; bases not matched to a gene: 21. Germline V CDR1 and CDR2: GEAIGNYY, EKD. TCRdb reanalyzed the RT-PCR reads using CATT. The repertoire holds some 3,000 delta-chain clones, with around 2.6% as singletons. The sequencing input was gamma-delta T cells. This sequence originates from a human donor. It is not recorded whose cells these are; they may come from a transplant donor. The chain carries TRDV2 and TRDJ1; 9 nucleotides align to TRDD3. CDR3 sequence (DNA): TGTGCCTGTGACGCCATTGTAGGGGATACGGCAGGGTTGAAAAAACTCATCTTT. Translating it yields CACDAIVGDTAGLKKLIF.